This T cell receptor (beta chain) was identified during a study of identical twins. The CDR3 consists of 15 residues. Trimming left V 3 bases short and J 6 bases short, with 15 bases between. Germline CDR1 LGHDT, CDR2 YNNKEL (reference sequence). This clonotype was counted ten times or more. Using its own MiXCR run on the 5' RACE reads, TCRdb lists one record per CDR3 protein. The profile covers about 280,000 distinct CDR3 sequences, with about 8.9% appearing a single time and over 2% taken by the ten largest. These data also featured in a second study, about yellow fever vaccine responses in identical twins.

The chain couples TRBV3-1 to TRBJ2-4; D is unclear. The sample taken for sequencing was memory (CD45RO+) T cells sorted from blood. The clonotype comes from a woman aged 18 to 35 in good health. The CDR3 DNA follows: TGTGCCAGCAGCCATCGGACCCACTCCAGAAACATTCAGTACTTC. The encoded protein is CASSHRTHSRNIQYF.